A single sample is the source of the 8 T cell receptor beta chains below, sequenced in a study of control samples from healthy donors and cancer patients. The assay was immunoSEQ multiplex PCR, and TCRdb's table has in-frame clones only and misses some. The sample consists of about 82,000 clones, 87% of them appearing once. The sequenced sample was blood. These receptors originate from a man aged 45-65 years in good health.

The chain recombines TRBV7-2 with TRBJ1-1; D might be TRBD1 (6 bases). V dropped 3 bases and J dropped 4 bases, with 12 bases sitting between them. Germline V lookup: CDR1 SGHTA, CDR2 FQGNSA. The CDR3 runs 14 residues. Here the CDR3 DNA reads TGTGCCAGCAGCTTCGGGGGGGGGCTCACTGAAGCTTTCTTT. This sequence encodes CASSFGGGLTEAFF.

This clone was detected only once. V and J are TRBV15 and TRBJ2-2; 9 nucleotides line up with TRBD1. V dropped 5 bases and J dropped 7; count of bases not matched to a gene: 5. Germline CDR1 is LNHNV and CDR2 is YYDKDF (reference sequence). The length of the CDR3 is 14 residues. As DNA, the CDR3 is TGTGCCACCAGCGAACAGGGGGCGGGCGGGGAGCTGTTTTTT. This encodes CATSEQGAGGELFF.

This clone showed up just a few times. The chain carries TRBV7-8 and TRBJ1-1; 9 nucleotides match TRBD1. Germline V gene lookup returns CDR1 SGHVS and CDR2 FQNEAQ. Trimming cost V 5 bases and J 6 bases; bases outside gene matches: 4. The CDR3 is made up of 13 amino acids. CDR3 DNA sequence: TGTGCCAGCAGCATGGACAGGGGCCCTGAAGCTTTCTTT. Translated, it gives CASSMDRGPEAFF.

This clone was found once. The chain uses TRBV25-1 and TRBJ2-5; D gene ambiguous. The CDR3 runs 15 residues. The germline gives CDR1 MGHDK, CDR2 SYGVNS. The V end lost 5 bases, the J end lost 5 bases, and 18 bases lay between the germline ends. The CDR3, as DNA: TGTGCCAGCAGTACCCCCGGCGCCTTAAAGGAGACCCAGTACTTC. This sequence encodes CASSTPGALKETQYF.

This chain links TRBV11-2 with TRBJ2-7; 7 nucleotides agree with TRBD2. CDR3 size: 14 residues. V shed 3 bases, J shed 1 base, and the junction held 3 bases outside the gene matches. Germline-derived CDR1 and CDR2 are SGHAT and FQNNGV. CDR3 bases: TGTGCCAGCAGCTTCGGCGGGGGTTCCTACGAGCAGTACTTC. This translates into CASSFGGGSYEQYF.

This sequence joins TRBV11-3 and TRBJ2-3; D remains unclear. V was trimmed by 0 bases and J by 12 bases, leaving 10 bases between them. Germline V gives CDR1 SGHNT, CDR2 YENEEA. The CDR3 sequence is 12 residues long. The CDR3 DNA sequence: TGTGCCAGCAGCTTAGAAGTGACCCCTCAGTATTTT. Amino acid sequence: CASSLEVTPQYF.

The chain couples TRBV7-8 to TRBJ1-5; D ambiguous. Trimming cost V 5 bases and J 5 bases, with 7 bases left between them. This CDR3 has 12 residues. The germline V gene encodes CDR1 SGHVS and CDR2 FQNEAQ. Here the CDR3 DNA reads TGTGCCAGCAGCCCCGTCGATCAGCCCCAGCATTTT. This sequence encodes CASSPVDQPQHF.

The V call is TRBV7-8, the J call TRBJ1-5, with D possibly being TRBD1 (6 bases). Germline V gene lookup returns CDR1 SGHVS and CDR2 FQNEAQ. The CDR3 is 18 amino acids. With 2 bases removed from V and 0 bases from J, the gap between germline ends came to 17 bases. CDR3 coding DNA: TGTGCCAGCAGCTTACTCGAGGGGGGACGTTATAGCAATCAGCCCCAGCATTTT. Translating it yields CASSLLEGGRYSNQPQHF.